This T cell receptor beta chain was identified during a study of shared clonotypes between healthy human individuals. Germline-derived CDR1 and CDR2 are SGHRS and YFSETQ. CDR3 length: 14 residues. Germline trimming cut 1 base from V and 3 bases from J; bases unmatched to any gene: 3. Sequenced by immunoSEQ multiplex PCR; TCRdb stores in-frame clones only, minus some. The sample includes around 100,000 clones, roughly two thirds of them seen just once. The chain carries TRBV5-1 and TRBJ1-1, with 7 positions matching TRBD1. The clonotype comes from a man aged 25 to 40 in good health. Sequencing input: memory CD8+ T cells sorted from blood. Subset in this sample: CD45RO+ cells pooled with CCR7-negative TemRA cells. The CDR3 loop is CASSLTGADTEAFF. CDR3 coding DNA: TGCGCCAGCAGCTTGACAGGGGCGGACACTGAAGCTTTCTTT.